These T cell receptor beta chains were read from a single sample in a study of cytomegalovirus exposure and HLA in healthy donors. Here immunoSEQ multiplex PCR was the method, and the copy in TCRdb shows in-frame clones only, minus some. This table lists roughly 120,000 clones. Sequences were obtained from PBMCs. Every receptor here comes from a man aged 35 to 55 in good health and CMV-seronegative. Both conserved end residues are part of each CDR3. The D gene is left open where the match is weak.

CASSSLAGAHEQYF TGCGCCAGCAGCTCCCTAGCGGGAGCCCACGAGCAGTACTTC 14 TRBV5-1 TRBD2 TRBJ2-7
CASRSHGTSGTYEQYF TGTGCCAGCAGAAGCCACGGGACTAGCGGAACCTACGAGCAGTACTTC 16 TRBV7-8 TRBD2 TRBJ2-7
CASSWGFTGGTYGYTF TGTGCCAGTAGTTGGGGATTTACAGGGGGCACCTATGGCTACACCTTC 16 TRBV19 TRBD1 TRBJ1-2
CASSPRTGEWETQYF TGCGCCAGCAGCCCACGGACAGGCGAATGGGAGACCCAGTACTTC 15 TRBV5-1 TRBD1 TRBJ2-5
CASSQAAGLGDTQYF TGCGCCAGCAGCCAAGCGGCAGGTTTGGGAGATACGCAGTATTTT 15 TRBV4-1 . TRBJ2-3
CASSRAGTGGYEQYF TGTGCCAGCAGCCGAGCCGGGACAGGAGGCTACGAGCAGTACTTC 15 TRBV7-2 TRBD1 TRBJ2-7
CASSLLAETAYEQYF TGTGCCAGCAGTCTCCTAGCGGAGACAGCATACGAGCAGTACTTC 15 TRBV6-5 TRBD2 TRBJ2-7
CASSSGGRRETQYF TGTGCCAGCAGCTCAGGGGGGAGAAGAGAGACCCAGTACTTC 14 TRBV7-2 . TRBJ2-5
CASSLAAYNEQFF TGCGCCAGCAGCCTAGCGGCCTACAATGAGCAGTTCTTC 13 TRBV10-1 TRBD2 TRBJ2-1
CASKFWPRQGSTAGELFF TGTGCCAGCAAGTTTTGGCCTAGACAGGGGTCAACGGCCGGGGAGCTGTTTTTT 18 TRBV28 TRBD1 TRBJ2-2
CASSPQGKGEKLFF TGCGCCAGCAGCCCACAGGGGAAGGGTGAAAAACTGTTTTTT 14 TRBV5-1 TRBD1 TRBJ1-4
CASRKRGDDTGELFF TGTGCCAGCAGAAAGCGGGGCGATGACACCGGGGAGCTGTTTTTT 15 TRBV7-6 TRBD2 TRBJ2-2
CASSLSRAGGETQYF TGTGCCAGCAGCTTAAGCCGGGCAGGCGGGGAGACCCAGTACTTC 15 TRBV11-3 . TRBJ2-5
CASSLGPSTGELFF TGTGCTAGCAGCTTAGGCCCCAGTACCGGGGAGCTGTTTTTT 14 TRBV7-7 . TRBJ2-2
CASSRQGGAVPETQYF TGTGCCAGCAGCCGGCAAGGAGGAGCTGTCCCAGAGACCCAGTACTTC 16 TRBV11-3 . TRBJ2-5
CASSKEGSEQFF TGTGCCAGCTCAAAGGAGGGTAGTGAGCAGTTCTTC 12 TRBV6-6 . TRBJ2-1
CASSSTGSYEQYF TGCGCCAGCAGCTCTACAGGTTCCTACGAGCAGTACTTC 13 TRBV5-1 . TRBJ2-7
CASSLYRWAGVQETQYF TGTGCCAGCAGTTTATATAGGTGGGCAGGGGTCCAAGAGACCCAGTACTTC 17 TRBV28 . TRBJ2-5
CASSEQGPGLEQYF TGCGCCAGCAGTGAACAGGGGCCAGGCCTCGAGCAGTACTTC 14 TRBV10-1 TRBD1 TRBJ2-7
CSVASGKLIDNEQFF TGCAGCGTGGCTAGCGGGAAATTAATAGACAATGAGCAGTTCTTC 15 TRBV29-1 TRBD2 TRBJ2-1
CASSSRTSGSSYEQYF TGCGCCAGCAGCTCACGGACTAGCGGATCCTCCTACGAGCAGTACTTC 16 TRBV5-1 TRBD2 TRBJ2-7
CASSFQVNEQFF TGTGCCAGCAGCTTTCAGGTGAATGAGCAGTTCTTC 12 TRBV11-2 . TRBJ2-1
CASSSNVLGSSYEQYF TGCGCCAGCAGCTCAAACGTCTTGGGCAGCTCCTACGAGCAGTACTTC 16 TRBV5-1 . TRBJ2-7
CASSFIPGQLSSYNEQFF TGTGCCAGCAGCTTCATCCCGGGACAGTTGAGCTCCTACAATGAGCAGTTCTTC 18 TRBV13 TRBD1 TRBJ2-1
CSVGDRNTGELFF TGCAGCGTGGGGGACAGGAACACCGGGGAGCTGTTTTTT 13 TRBV29-1 TRBD1 TRBJ2-2
CASSDSNQPQHF TGTGCCAGTAGCGACTCAAATCAGCCCCAGCATTTT 12 TRBV28 . TRBJ1-5